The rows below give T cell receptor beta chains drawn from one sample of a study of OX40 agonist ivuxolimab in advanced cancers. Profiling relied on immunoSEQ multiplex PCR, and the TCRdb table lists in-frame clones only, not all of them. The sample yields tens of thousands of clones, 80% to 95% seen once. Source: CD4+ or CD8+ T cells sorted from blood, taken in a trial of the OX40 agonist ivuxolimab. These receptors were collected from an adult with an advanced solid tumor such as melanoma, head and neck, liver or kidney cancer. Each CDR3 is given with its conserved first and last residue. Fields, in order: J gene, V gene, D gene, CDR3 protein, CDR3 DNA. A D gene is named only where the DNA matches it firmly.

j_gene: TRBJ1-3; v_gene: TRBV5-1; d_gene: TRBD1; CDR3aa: CASSLQGARSGNTIYF; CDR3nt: TGCGCCAGCAGCCTACAGGGGGCCCGCTCTGGAAACACCATATATTTT
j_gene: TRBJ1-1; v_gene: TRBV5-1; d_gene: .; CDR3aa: CASCSGAHTEAFF; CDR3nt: TGCGCCAGCTGCAGTGGGGCCCACACTGAAGCTTTCTTT
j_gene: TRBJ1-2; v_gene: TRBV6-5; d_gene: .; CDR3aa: CASSYALTGRGHGYTF; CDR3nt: TGTGCCAGCAGTTACGCGCTTACAGGGCGCGGGCATGGCTACACCTTC
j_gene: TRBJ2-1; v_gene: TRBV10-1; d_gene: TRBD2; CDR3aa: CASSDPSGSSFNEQFF; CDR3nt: TGCGCCAGCAGTGACCCTAGCGGGAGCTCATTCAATGAGCAGTTCTTC
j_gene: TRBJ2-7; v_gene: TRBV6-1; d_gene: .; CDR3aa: CASRGILNYEQYF; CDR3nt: TGTGCCAGCAGGGGGATTTTGAACTACGAGCAGTACTTC
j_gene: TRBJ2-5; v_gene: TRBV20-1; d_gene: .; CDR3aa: CSAGQETQYF; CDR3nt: TGCAGTGCGGGCCAAGAGACCCAGTACTTC
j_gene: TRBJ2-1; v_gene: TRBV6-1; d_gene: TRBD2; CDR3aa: CASSEKSGLVVPEQFF; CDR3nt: TGTGCCAGCAGTGAAAAGTCGGGACTAGTGGTGCCTGAGCAGTTCTTC
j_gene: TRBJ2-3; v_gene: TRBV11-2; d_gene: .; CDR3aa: CASSLDWVADTQYF; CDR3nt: TGTGCCAGCAGCTTAGATTGGGTGGCAGATACGCAGTATTTT
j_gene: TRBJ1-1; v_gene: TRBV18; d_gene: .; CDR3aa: CASSPDLGAPGGTEAFF; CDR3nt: TGTGCCAGCTCACCCGATCTCGGGGCCCCGGGGGGAACTGAAGCTTTCTTT
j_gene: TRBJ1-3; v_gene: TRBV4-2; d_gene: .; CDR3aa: CASSQEGLSSGNTIYF; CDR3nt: TGTGCCAGCAGCCAAGAGGGGTTAAGCTCTGGAAACACCATATATTTT
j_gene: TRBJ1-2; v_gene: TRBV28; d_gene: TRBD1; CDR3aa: CASSSGQSNYGYTF; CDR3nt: TGTGCCAGCAGTTCGGGACAGTCTAACTATGGCTACACCTTC
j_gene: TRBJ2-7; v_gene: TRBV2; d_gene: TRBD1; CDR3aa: CASSLGQGAYEQYF; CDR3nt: TGTGCCAGCAGTTTGGGACAGGGGGCCTACGAGCAGTACTTC
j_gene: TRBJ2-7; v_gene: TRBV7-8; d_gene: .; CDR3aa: CASSFTGTAGGEQYF; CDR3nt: TGTGCCAGCAGCTTCACCGGGACAGCGGGTGGAGAGCAGTACTTC
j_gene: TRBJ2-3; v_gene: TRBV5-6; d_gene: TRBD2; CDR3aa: CASSLRLAGVGDTQYF; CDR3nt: TGTGCCAGCAGCTTAAGGCTAGCGGGAGTTGGAGATACGCAGTATTTT
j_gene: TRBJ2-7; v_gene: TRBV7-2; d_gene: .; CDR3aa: CASSSGFRAGASYEQYF; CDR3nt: TGTGCCAGCAGCTCGGGATTTAGGGCGGGGGCCTCCTACGAGCAGTACTTC
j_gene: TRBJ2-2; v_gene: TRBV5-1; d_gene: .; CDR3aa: CASGTRSYTGELFF; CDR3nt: TGCGCCAGCGGAACCAGGAGTTACACCGGGGAGCTGTTTTTT
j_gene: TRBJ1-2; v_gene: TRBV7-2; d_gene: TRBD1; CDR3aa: CASSPAGTGIYGYTF; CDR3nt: TGTGCCAGCAGCCCCGCCGGGACAGGGATCTATGGCTACACCTTC
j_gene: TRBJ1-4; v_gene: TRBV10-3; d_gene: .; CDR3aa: CAISEQDTNEKLFF; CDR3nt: TGTGCCATCAGTGAGCAGGATACTAATGAAAAACTGTTTTTT